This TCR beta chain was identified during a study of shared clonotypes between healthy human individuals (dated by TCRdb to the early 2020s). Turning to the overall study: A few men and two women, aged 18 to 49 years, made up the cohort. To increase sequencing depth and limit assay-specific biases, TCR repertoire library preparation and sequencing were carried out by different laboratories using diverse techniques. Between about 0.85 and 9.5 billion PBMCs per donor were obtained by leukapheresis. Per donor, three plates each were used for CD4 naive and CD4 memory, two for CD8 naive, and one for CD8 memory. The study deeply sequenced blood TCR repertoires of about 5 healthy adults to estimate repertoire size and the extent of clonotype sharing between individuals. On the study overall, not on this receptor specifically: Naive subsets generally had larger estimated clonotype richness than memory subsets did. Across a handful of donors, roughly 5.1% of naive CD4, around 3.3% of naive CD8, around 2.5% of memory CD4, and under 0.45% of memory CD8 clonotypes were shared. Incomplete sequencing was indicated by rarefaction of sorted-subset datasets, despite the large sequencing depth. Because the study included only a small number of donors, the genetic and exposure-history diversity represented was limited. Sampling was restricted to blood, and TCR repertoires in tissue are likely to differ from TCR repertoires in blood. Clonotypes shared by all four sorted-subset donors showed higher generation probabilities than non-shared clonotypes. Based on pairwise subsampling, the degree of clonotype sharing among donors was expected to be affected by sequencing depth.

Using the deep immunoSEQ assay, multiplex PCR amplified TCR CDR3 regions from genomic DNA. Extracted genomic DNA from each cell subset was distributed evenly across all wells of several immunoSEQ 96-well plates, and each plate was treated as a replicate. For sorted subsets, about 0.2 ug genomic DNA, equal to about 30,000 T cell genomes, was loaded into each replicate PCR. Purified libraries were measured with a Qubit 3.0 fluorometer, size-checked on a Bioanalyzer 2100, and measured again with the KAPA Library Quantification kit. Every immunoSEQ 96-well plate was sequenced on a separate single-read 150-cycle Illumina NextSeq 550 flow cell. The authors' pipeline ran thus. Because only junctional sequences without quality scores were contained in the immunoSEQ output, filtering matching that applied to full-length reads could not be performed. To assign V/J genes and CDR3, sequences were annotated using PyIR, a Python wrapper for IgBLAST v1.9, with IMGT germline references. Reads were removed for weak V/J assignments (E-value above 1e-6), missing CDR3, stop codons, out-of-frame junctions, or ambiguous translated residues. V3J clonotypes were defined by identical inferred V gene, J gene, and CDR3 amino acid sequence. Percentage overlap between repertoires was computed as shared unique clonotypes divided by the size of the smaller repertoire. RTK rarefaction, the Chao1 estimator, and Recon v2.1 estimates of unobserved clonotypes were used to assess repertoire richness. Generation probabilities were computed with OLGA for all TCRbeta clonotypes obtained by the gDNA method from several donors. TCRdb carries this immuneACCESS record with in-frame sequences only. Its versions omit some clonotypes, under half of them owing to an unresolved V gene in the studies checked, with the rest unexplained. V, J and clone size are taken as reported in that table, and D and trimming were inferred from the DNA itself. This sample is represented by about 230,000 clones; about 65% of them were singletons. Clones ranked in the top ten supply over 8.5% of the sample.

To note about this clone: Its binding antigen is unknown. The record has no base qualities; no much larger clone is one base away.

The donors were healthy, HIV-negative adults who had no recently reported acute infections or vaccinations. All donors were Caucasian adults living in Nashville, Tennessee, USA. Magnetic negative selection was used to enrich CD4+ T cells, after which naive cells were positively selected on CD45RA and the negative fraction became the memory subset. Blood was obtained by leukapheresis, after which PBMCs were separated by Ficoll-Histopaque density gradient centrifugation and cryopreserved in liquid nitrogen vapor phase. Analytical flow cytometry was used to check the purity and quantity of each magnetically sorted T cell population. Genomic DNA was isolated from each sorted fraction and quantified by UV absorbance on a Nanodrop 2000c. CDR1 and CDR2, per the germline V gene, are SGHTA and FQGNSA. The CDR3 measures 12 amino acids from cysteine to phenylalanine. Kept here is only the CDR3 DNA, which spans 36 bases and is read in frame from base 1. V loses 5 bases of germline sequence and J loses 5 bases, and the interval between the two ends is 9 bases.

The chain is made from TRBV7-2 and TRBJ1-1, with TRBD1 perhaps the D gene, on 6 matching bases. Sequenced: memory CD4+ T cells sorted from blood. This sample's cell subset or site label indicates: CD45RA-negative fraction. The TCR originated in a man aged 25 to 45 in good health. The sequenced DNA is TGTGCCAGCAGCCGGACAGAAACTGAAGCTTTCTTT. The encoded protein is CASSRTETEAFF.